This paragraph reports one TCR beta chain. This sample was taken from a study of blood T cell repertoires in COVID-19. The study assigned cohorts using participant-reported clinical history. Profiled with immunoSEQ multiplex PCR; TCRdb holds only in-frame clones, not every one. The sample lists approximately 260,000 clones; around 88% were seen once. The receptor was isolated from a woman between 40 and 50 years old with acute COVID-19. The sample consisted of PBMCs or T cells enriched from blood (not recorded which).

The CDR3 sequence is CASSLRNKREGLYNEQFF. CDR3 DNA: TGTGCCAGCAGCTTAAGGAACAAACGGGAGGGCCTTTACAATGAGCAGTTCTTC. V and J are TRBV5-6 and TRBJ2-1, with 8 bases matching TRBD2. Germline values: CDR1 SGHDT, CDR2 YYEEEE. V gave up 2 bases and J gave up 4 bases; unmatched junction bases: 14. The CDR3 has 18 residues.